The 4 T cell receptor beta chains reported below all come from one sample, sequenced in a study of shared clonotypes between healthy human individuals. This table comes from immunoSEQ multiplex PCR, and its TCRdb copy is limited to in-frame clones, with some not included. The data hold under 1,900,000 clones, with about 98.5% observed a single time. Material: naive CD4+ T cells sorted from blood. Indicated subset: CD45RA+ positively selected. These receptors were collected from a man aged 25-45 years in good health.

The chain couples TRBV5-1 to TRBJ2-7, with TRBD2 identical over 10 bases. Germline lookup yields CDR1 SGHRS and CDR2 YFSETQ. The CDR3 spans 17 residues. Germline trimming cut 0 bases from V and 4 bases from J; bases unmatched to any gene: 10. The CDR3 nucleotides are TGCGCCAGCAGCTTGGTTTCTAGCGGGAGTAACTTTTACGAGCAGTACTTC. It encodes CASSLVSSGSNFYEQYF.

The count of this clone is one. This sequence joins TRBV18 and TRBJ1-4; possible D gene TRBD1, 6 bases. Germline-derived CDR1 and CDR2 are KGHSH and LQKENI. V was shortened by 0 bases and J by 5 bases, with 13 bases between the two germline ends. The CDR3 contains 16 residues. The CDR3 reads CASSPPNRAQNEKLFF. DNA of the CDR3: TGTGCCAGCTCACCACCGAACAGGGCACAAAATGAAAAACTGTTTTTT.

The chain joins TRBV6-5 to TRBJ2-2; D may be TRBD1 (6 bases). The CDR3 is 14 amino acids. Per germline, CDR1 MNHEY and CDR2 SVGAGI. V shed 4 bases and J shed 6 bases, with 12 bases lying between them. The CDR3 loop is CASSLGAGPGELFF. The CDR3 DNA is TGTGCCAGCAGTTTGGGGGCAGGGCCCGGGGAGCTGTTTTTT.

This chain connects TRBV15 to TRBJ2-1; D unclear. V dropped 4 bases and J dropped 4 bases, with 11 bases sitting between them. The V gene's germline CDR1 is LNHNV and CDR2 YYDKDF (reference sequence). The CDR3 sequence is 14 residues long. The CDR3 protein is CATSKASVYNEQFF. CDR3 coding DNA: TGTGCCACCAGCAAAGCAAGTGTTTACAATGAGCAGTTCTTC.